The rows below give T cell receptor beta chains drawn from one sample of a study of early T cells in non-severe SARS-CoV-2 infection. MiXCR was run by TCRdb on the 5' RACE reads, yielding one entry per CDR3 protein. The sample shows roughly 35,000 distinct CDR3 sequences, 5.5% to 7% of them seen only once. Sequencing used whole blood. These receptors all stem from an adult who was a healthcare worker with PCR-confirmed SARS-CoV-2 infection or an uninfected control (not recorded which). CDR3s include the opening cysteine and the closing phenylalanine or tryptophan. A D gene is named only where the DNA matches it firmly. Rows give clone size only sometimes, using once, few, many, or a class for an expanded clone.

d_call: TRBD2; v_call: TRBV10-3; j_call: TRBJ2-7; clone_size: .; cdr3_nt: TGTGCCATCAGTGAGACGGGAGGACCAAAAGACGAGCAGTACTTC; cdr3_aa: CAISETGGPKDEQYF
d_call: TRBD2; v_call: TRBV7-9; j_call: TRBJ2-3; clone_size: .; cdr3_nt: TGTGCCAGCAGCCCGGCCCGAAGCGGGACTGGAGATACGCAGTATTTT; cdr3_aa: CASSPARSGTGDTQYF
d_call: .; v_call: TRBV11-2; j_call: TRBJ1-1; clone_size: many; cdr3_nt: TGTGCCAGCAGCTTAGGAGTACCCAGGGAAGCTTTCTTT; cdr3_aa: CASSLGVPREAFF
d_call: TRBD2; v_call: TRBV3-1; j_call: TRBJ2-3; clone_size: many; cdr3_nt: TGTGCCAGCAGCCAACTAAACGGGGCATTAGCGGGAGATACGCAGTATTTT; cdr3_aa: CASSQLNGALAGDTQYF
d_call: .; v_call: TRBV15; j_call: TRBJ2-7; clone_size: .; cdr3_nt: TGTGCCACCAGCATAAAACAATGGAGCAAGACCTACGAGCAGTACTTC; cdr3_aa: CATSIKQWSKTYEQYF
d_call: TRBD1; v_call: TRBV5-4; j_call: TRBJ1-2; clone_size: many; cdr3_nt: TGTGCCAGCAGCTTGACAGGGACAGTATCTGGCTACACCTTC; cdr3_aa: CASSLTGTVSGYTF
d_call: TRBD1; v_call: TRBV6-6; j_call: TRBJ1-5; clone_size: many; cdr3_nt: TGTGCCAGCAGGGGACAGACGAATCAGCCCCAGCATTTT; cdr3_aa: CASRGQTNQPQHF
d_call: .; v_call: TRBV27; j_call: TRBJ1-1; clone_size: many; cdr3_nt: TGTGCCAGCAGACTTACAGGGTCAGGGACTGAAGCTTTCTTT; cdr3_aa: CASRLTGSGTEAFF
d_call: .; v_call: TRBV27; j_call: TRBJ2-1; clone_size: many; cdr3_nt: TGTGCCAGCAGTTTATCGTCAGCACCCTTAAATGAGCAGTTCTTC; cdr3_aa: CASSLSSAPLNEQFF
d_call: .; v_call: TRBV29-1; j_call: TRBJ2-5; clone_size: .; cdr3_nt: TGCAGCGTTGCAGGACCAAAGAGAAACGCCCAGTACTTC; cdr3_aa: CSVAGPKRNAQYF
d_call: .; v_call: TRBV29-1; j_call: TRBJ1-3; clone_size: many; cdr3_nt: TGCAGCGTTGCCAAGGGGGGAGGAAACACCATATATTTT; cdr3_aa: CSVAKGGGNTIYF
d_call: .; v_call: TRBV5-1; j_call: TRBJ2-7; clone_size: .; cdr3_nt: TGCGCCAGCAGCCCGGGACTGAACTCCTACGAGCAGTACTTC; cdr3_aa: CASSPGLNSYEQYF
d_call: TRBD2; v_call: TRBV20-1; j_call: TRBJ2-2; clone_size: many; cdr3_nt: TGCAGTGCTAGAATAGCGGGAGGGGGGAGCCGGGAGCTGTTTTTT; cdr3_aa: CSARIAGGGSRELFF
d_call: TRBD2; v_call: TRBV5-1; j_call: TRBJ2-3; clone_size: many; cdr3_nt: TGCGCCAGCAGCTTGACTAGCGGGAGCGCAGATACGCAGTATTTT; cdr3_aa: CASSLTSGSADTQYF
d_call: .; v_call: TRBV20-1; j_call: TRBJ2-1; clone_size: few; cdr3_nt: TGCAGTGCCCAGGGCAGGGACAATGAGCAGTTCTTC; cdr3_aa: CSAQGRDNEQFF
d_call: TRBD1; v_call: TRBV20-1; j_call: TRBJ1-1; clone_size: many; cdr3_nt: TGCAGTGCTAGAGATAAGGACAGGGCTTCAAACACTGAAGCTTTCTTT; cdr3_aa: CSARDKDRASNTEAFF
d_call: .; v_call: TRBV6-1; j_call: TRBJ1-6; clone_size: .; cdr3_nt: TGTGCCAGCAGTGAAGAGACCTATAATTCACCCCTCCACTTT; cdr3_aa: CASSEETYNSPLHF
d_call: .; v_call: TRBV6-1; j_call: TRBJ2-3; clone_size: .; cdr3_nt: TGTGCCGGTAGGAGGGCCGATACGCAGTATTTT; cdr3_aa: CAGRRADTQYF
d_call: TRBD1; v_call: TRBV14; j_call: TRBJ2-3; clone_size: many; cdr3_nt: TGTGCCAGCAGCCTGGGACAGGCTGCAGATACGCAGTATTTT; cdr3_aa: CASSLGQAADTQYF
d_call: .; v_call: TRBV20-1; j_call: TRBJ1-3; clone_size: many; cdr3_nt: TGCAGTGCAGCTCCTCTTGACAGTTCTGGAAACACCATATATTTT; cdr3_aa: CSAAPLDSSGNTIYF
d_call: TRBD2; v_call: TRBV5-1; j_call: TRBJ2-1; clone_size: few; cdr3_nt: TGCGCCAGCAGTCCAGGGACTAGCGGCAATGAGCAGTTCTTC; cdr3_aa: CASSPGTSGNEQFF
d_call: TRBD2; v_call: TRBV28; j_call: TRBJ2-3; clone_size: many; cdr3_nt: TGTGCCAGCAGTCTACAACTAGCGGGAGGTGGCGAAGATACGCAGTATTTT; cdr3_aa: CASSLQLAGGGEDTQYF
d_call: .; v_call: TRBV13; j_call: TRBJ1-1; clone_size: many; cdr3_nt: TGTGCCAGCAGCCCTAGGGACGGTAATGAAGCTTTCTTT; cdr3_aa: CASSPRDGNEAFF
d_call: .; v_call: TRBV20-1; j_call: TRBJ1-1; clone_size: many; cdr3_nt: TGCAGTGCTAGGGGCCGGGGGAGCACTGAAGCTTTCTTT; cdr3_aa: CSARGRGSTEAFF
d_call: TRBD1; v_call: TRBV4-1; j_call: TRBJ2-7; clone_size: .; cdr3_nt: TGCGCCAGCAGCCACAGGACAGGGCCTTACGAGCAGTACTTC; cdr3_aa: CASSHRTGPYEQYF
d_call: TRBD1; v_call: TRBV9; j_call: TRBJ1-2; clone_size: few; cdr3_nt: TGTGCCAGCAGCTTCCGGGACAGTTATGGCTACACCTTC; cdr3_aa: CASSFRDSYGYTF
d_call: .; v_call: TRBV27; j_call: TRBJ2-1; clone_size: many; cdr3_nt: TGTGCCAGCAGTTGGGGCCGGACAGTGGGCTACAATGAGCAGTTCTTC; cdr3_aa: CASSWGRTVGYNEQFF
d_call: .; v_call: TRBV30; j_call: TRBJ1-5; clone_size: few; cdr3_nt: TGTGCCTGGGCCGGGAAAAGCAATCAGCCCCAGCATTTT; cdr3_aa: CAWAGKSNQPQHF
d_call: .; v_call: TRBV6-6; j_call: TRBJ2-1; clone_size: many; cdr3_nt: TGTGCCAGCAGCTCCATCCCAGGAATTGGGCTGGATGAGCAGTTCTTC; cdr3_aa: CASSSIPGIGLDEQFF
d_call: .; v_call: TRBV2; j_call: TRBJ2-1; clone_size: many; cdr3_nt: TGTGCCAGCAATCTGCCGGGGGACGCGTTGAATGAGCAGTTCTTC; cdr3_aa: CASNLPGDALNEQFF
d_call: .; v_call: TRBV9; j_call: TRBJ2-1; clone_size: many; cdr3_nt: TGTGCCAGCAGCCCAGGGGGGCCATACATTGAGCAGTTCTTC; cdr3_aa: CASSPGGPYIEQFF
d_call: .; v_call: TRBV10-2; j_call: TRBJ1-1; clone_size: .; cdr3_nt: TGCGCCAGCACTGGGGCTCTCGGGGGCACTGAAGCTTTCTTT; cdr3_aa: CASTGALGGTEAFF
d_call: .; v_call: TRBV28; j_call: TRBJ2-2; clone_size: .; cdr3_nt: TGTGCCAGCAGTTCTGGCTACTCCTCGGTACGCACCGGGGAGCTGTTTTTT; cdr3_aa: CASSSGYSSVRTGELFF
d_call: TRBD1; v_call: TRBV7-6; j_call: TRBJ2-3; clone_size: .; cdr3_nt: TGTGCCAGCAGCTTAAACGGACAGGGTTTGGATACGCAGTATTTT; cdr3_aa: CASSLNGQGLDTQYF
d_call: TRBD1; v_call: TRBV12-3/TRBV12-4; j_call: TRBJ2-7; clone_size: few; cdr3_nt: TGTGCCAGCAGCCGTGGACAGGGGGAGCAGTACTTC; cdr3_aa: CASSRGQGEQYF
d_call: .; v_call: TRBV10-3; j_call: TRBJ2-1; clone_size: few; cdr3_nt: TGTGCCGCCTCGACGCCCGGGAGCCGTTACAATGAGCAGTTCTTC; cdr3_aa: CAASTPGSRYNEQFF
d_call: .; v_call: TRBV6-1; j_call: TRBJ1-2; clone_size: many; cdr3_nt: TGTGCCAGCAGTGCTGCGGACAAGACCTCACCTGGCTACACCTTC; cdr3_aa: CASSAADKTSPGYTF
d_call: TRBD2; v_call: TRBV20-1; j_call: TRBJ2-3; clone_size: many; cdr3_nt: TGCAGTGTAGAGCGGGACCCCTCAGATACGCAGTATTTT; cdr3_aa: CSVERDPSDTQYF
d_call: TRBD2; v_call: TRBV20-1; j_call: TRBJ2-1; clone_size: many; cdr3_nt: TGCAGTGCTAGAGATCGGGCTAGCGGGATGTTTGAGCAGTTCTTC; cdr3_aa: CSARDRASGMFEQFF
d_call: TRBD2; v_call: TRBV4-1; j_call: TRBJ2-2; clone_size: many; cdr3_nt: TGCGCCAGCAGACTTGGGGCGGGAGGGAACACCGGGGAGCTGTTTTTT; cdr3_aa: CASRLGAGGNTGELFF
d_call: .; v_call: TRBV30; j_call: TRBJ1-2; clone_size: many; cdr3_nt: TGTGCCTGGAGCCCGGGACCGCACTATGGCTACACCTTC; cdr3_aa: CAWSPGPHYGYTF
d_call: TRBD1; v_call: TRBV11-2; j_call: TRBJ2-1; clone_size: .; cdr3_nt: TGTGCCAGCAGCCCACAACAAGGGGGCCATTACAATGAGCAGTTCTTC; cdr3_aa: CASSPQQGGHYNEQFF
d_call: .; v_call: TRBV7-9; j_call: TRBJ2-1; clone_size: few; cdr3_nt: TGTGCCAGCAGCCTGGGGGCGGGAGTGCTCAATGAGCAGTTCTTC; cdr3_aa: CASSLGAGVLNEQFF
d_call: TRBD2; v_call: TRBV27; j_call: TRBJ2-5; clone_size: .; cdr3_nt: TGTGCCAGCAGTTCCATAGCGGGAGGGAGGGAAGAGACCCAGTACTTC; cdr3_aa: CASSSIAGGREETQYF
d_call: TRBD1; v_call: TRBV7-6; j_call: TRBJ1-2; clone_size: few; cdr3_nt: TGTGCCAGCAGCTTGACAGGGGACTATGGCTACACCTTC; cdr3_aa: CASSLTGDYGYTF
d_call: TRBD2; v_call: TRBV20-1; j_call: TRBJ2-3; clone_size: many; cdr3_nt: TGCAGTGCTAGTAAGCGGGAGGGCCTGGCAGATACGCAGTATTTT; cdr3_aa: CSASKREGLADTQYF
d_call: .; v_call: TRBV5-1; j_call: TRBJ2-7; clone_size: .; cdr3_nt: TGCGCCAGCAGCCCGGGACCCAGCGGCCCCTACGAGCAGTACTTC; cdr3_aa: CASSPGPSGPYEQYF
d_call: TRBD2; v_call: TRBV7-3; j_call: TRBJ2-2; clone_size: many; cdr3_nt: TGTGCCAGCAGCACGCCTCTGACGGGAGGGCCTGACACCGGGGAGCTGTTTTTT; cdr3_aa: CASSTPLTGGPDTGELFF
d_call: .; v_call: TRBV7-8; j_call: TRBJ2-7; clone_size: few; cdr3_nt: TGTGCCAGCAGCTTAGAGCTGGGAGGCTACGAGCAGTACTTC; cdr3_aa: CASSLELGGYEQYF
d_call: .; v_call: TRBV6-4; j_call: TRBJ2-3; clone_size: many; cdr3_nt: TGTGCCAGCAGTGAAACGCATCACACAGATACGCAGTATTTT; cdr3_aa: CASSETHHTDTQYF
d_call: TRBD1; v_call: TRBV6-1; j_call: TRBJ2-5; clone_size: .; cdr3_nt: TGTGCCAGCAGTGAAATGGGACAGGGGAGGCAAGAGACCCAGTACTTC; cdr3_aa: CASSEMGQGRQETQYF
d_call: .; v_call: TRBV20-1; j_call: TRBJ2-5; clone_size: many; cdr3_nt: TGCAGTGCGAGGACAGAGATGCTCTACCAAGAGACCCAGTACTTC; cdr3_aa: CSARTEMLYQETQYF
d_call: TRBD2; v_call: TRBV4-1; j_call: TRBJ2-5; clone_size: few; cdr3_nt: TGCGCCAGCAGCCAAGCGTACGCGGGAGATGAGGAGACCCAGTACTTC; cdr3_aa: CASSQAYAGDEETQYF
d_call: .; v_call: TRBV29-1; j_call: TRBJ2-2; clone_size: many; cdr3_nt: TGCAGCGTTGAAAAGGCTAGCTCAGCCGGGGAGCTGTTTTTT; cdr3_aa: CSVEKASSAGELFF